This is a list of T cell receptor beta chains from one sample in a study of human T cells and chemical hapten exposure. TCRdb re-called the RACE reads through MiXCR, storing one row per CDR3 protein. The sample lists about 120,000 distinct CDR3 sequences, about 14% occurring once. This specimen was whole blood, taken in connection with sensitization to the hapten diphenylcyclopropenone (DPC). Receptor source: a woman younger than 35 with alopecia areata. Some clones in this sample may be carry-over from other donors' samples. Both conserved end residues are part of each CDR3. The D gene is left open where the match is weak. Some rows have no size entry. The others give once, few or many, or a class for an expanded clone.

d_gene,v_gene,j_gene,abundance,CDR3aa,CDR3nt
TRBD1,TRBV6-2/TRBV6-3,TRBJ2-7,few,CASSSERQGCGEQYF,TGTGCCAGCAGTTCGGAGCGACAGGGGTGCGGCGAGCAGTACTTC
TRBD2,TRBV11-2,TRBJ2-1,NA,CASSPSGGLSYNEQFF,TGTGCCAGCAGCCCAAGCGGGGGCCTCTCCTACAATGAGCAGTTCTTC
NA,TRBV7-7,TRBJ2-1,NA,CASSPKGGNEQFF,TGTGCCAGCAGCCCCAAGGGCGGGAATGAGCAGTTCTTC
NA,TRBV29-1,TRBJ2-3,NA,CSVEDGQDTQYF,TGCAGCGTTGAGGACGGTCAAGATACGCAGTATTTT
TRBD2,TRBV20-1,TRBJ2-1,few,CSASVFSGGAYNEQFF,TGCAGTGCCTCCGTGTTTAGCGGGGGGGCCTACAATGAGCAGTTCTTC
NA,TRBV25-1,TRBJ2-2,many,CAVGDTGELFF,TGTGCCGTAGGGGACACCGGGGAGCTGTTTTTT
TRBD2,TRBV20-1,TRBJ2-5,NA,CSAKAGGGESETQYF,TGCAGTGCTAAAGCCGGCGGGGGGGAATCCGAGACCCAGTACTTC
NA,TRBV30,TRBJ1-5,few,CAWSVGAGQPQHF,TGTGCCTGGAGTGTAGGGGCAGGGCAGCCCCAGCATTTT
NA,TRBV6-5,TRBJ1-5,many,CASSSSHSNQPQHF,TGTGCCAGCAGTTCCTCCCATAGCAATCAGCCCCAGCATTTT
NA,TRBV3-1,TRBJ2-7,few,CASSPTGPIYEQYF,TGTGCCAGCAGCCCCACGGGACCGATCTACGAGCAGTACTTC
NA,TRBV5-1,TRBJ2-7,NA,CASSLTTGRYYEQYF,TGCGCCAGCAGCCTGACAACAGGCCGATACTACGAGCAGTACTTC
NA,TRBV7-2,TRBJ2-5,NA,CASCPSSNQETQYF,TGTGCCTCCTGCCCCAGCAGCAATCAAGAGACCCAGTACTTC
TRBD1,TRBV20-1,TRBJ1-4,NA,CSARVDRVSANEKLFF,TGCAGTGCTAGAGTCGACAGGGTGTCAGCTAATGAAAAACTGTTTTTT
TRBD1,TRBV7-8,TRBJ1-2,NA,CASGTGEFLGYGYTF,TGTGCCAGCGGGACAGGAGAGTTCCTCGGCTATGGCTACACCTTC
TRBD1,TRBV25-1,TRBJ1-5,many,CASSEEEWTGESNQPQHF,TGTGCCAGCAGTGAGGAAGAATGGACAGGGGAGAGCAATCAGCCCCAGCATTTT
TRBD2,TRBV30,TRBJ2-1,many,CAWSVLAGATNEQFF,TGTGCCTGGAGTGTATTAGCGGGGGCCACCAATGAGCAGTTCTTC
TRBD1,TRBV6-2/TRBV6-3,TRBJ1-5,many,CASSTGDLNQPQHF,TGTGCCAGCAGTACAGGGGACCTCAATCAGCCCCAGCATTTT
NA,TRBV4-3,TRBJ2-7,NA,CASSQDHGYEQYF,TGCGCCAGCAGCCAAGATCACGGATACGAGCAGTACTTC
TRBD2,TRBV11-2,TRBJ2-3,few,CASRNRGSGGPSTDTQYF,TGTGCCAGCAGAAATCGTGGGAGCGGGGGGCCGAGCACAGATACGCAGTATTTT
NA,TRBV4-1,TRBJ1-1,few,CASSQMGHRAFF,TGCGCCAGCAGCCAGATGGGACATCGGGCTTTCTTT
NA,TRBV18,TRBJ1-2,NA,CASSPSRGNNGYTF,TGTGCCAGCTCACCAAGCAGGGGCAACAATGGCTACACCTTC
NA,TRBV7-7,TRBJ1-2,many,CATTGRLWGLSYTF,TGTGCCACCACCGGGCGGCTATGGGGATTGAGCTACACCTTC
NA,TRBV5-4,TRBJ1-6,NA,CASSDPRRNSPLHF,TGTGCCAGCAGCGACCCCAGGAGGAATTCACCCCTCCACTTT
NA,TRBV3-1,TRBJ2-1,NA,CASSQDLVAGDEQFF,TGTGCCAGCAGCCAAGATCTTGTGGCGGGCGATGAGCAGTTCTTC
NA,TRBV19,TRBJ2-1,NA,CASAPSRGISYNEQFF,TGTGCCAGCGCGCCATCTCGCGGCATCTCCTACAATGAGCAGTTCTTC
NA,TRBV4-3,TRBJ1-6,few,CASSQESISSYNSPLHF,TGCGCCAGCAGCCAAGAGTCCATTAGCTCCTATAATTCACCCCTCCACTTT
NA,TRBV18,TRBJ1-1,many,CASRGTLGGTEAFF,TGTGCCAGCAGGGGAACCCTCGGGGGGACTGAAGCTTTCTTT
TRBD2,TRBV5-4,TRBJ2-5,NA,CASSLGTSGGPGETQYF,TGTGCCAGCAGCTTAGGGACTAGCGGGGGTCCCGGGGAGACCCAGTACTTC
NA,TRBV7-3,TRBJ2-2,few,CASSLTVRNTGELFF,TGTGCCAGCAGCTTAACGGTTCGGAACACCGGGGAGCTGTTTTTT
NA,TRBV4-1,TRBJ2-1,many,CASSQGLLGQGRGGNEQFF,TGCGCCAGCAGCCAAGGCCTGTTGGGGCAGGGGCGAGGGGGGAATGAGCAGTTCTTC
NA,TRBV18,TRBJ1-5,few,CASSPDPPGSGNQPQHF,TGTGCCAGCTCACCAGACCCGCCTGGGTCTGGCAATCAGCCCCAGCATTTT
TRBD1,TRBV18,TRBJ2-5,few,CASSPGTGGVETQYF,TGTGCCAGCTCTCCAGGGACAGGGGGAGTAGAGACCCAGTACTTC
NA,TRBV6-2/TRBV6-3,TRBJ1-5,NA,CASSSTDGTDQPQHF,TGTGCCAGCAGTTCGACGGACGGAACCGATCAGCCCCAGCATTTT
TRBD1,TRBV28,TRBJ2-1,few,CASSQLPGQGEFF,TGTGCCAGCAGTCAACTCCCGGGACAGGGCGAGTTCTTC
NA,TRBV6-5,TRBJ1-5,many,CASRPDPRSNQPQHF,TGTGCCAGCAGGCCAGATCCCCGTAGCAATCAGCCCCAGCATTTT
TRBD2,TRBV7-6,TRBJ2-3,NA,CASSRSSGGPTDTQYF,TGTGCCAGCAGCCGATCTAGCGGGGGGCCCACAGATACGCAGTATTTT
TRBD1,TRBV20-1,TRBJ2-1,NA,CSARGTGDYNEQFF,TGCAGTGCTAGGGGGACAGGGGACTACAATGAGCAGTTCTTC
NA,TRBV27,TRBJ1-1,few,CASSGRGTGEAFF,TGTGCCAGCAGTGGACGGGGAACAGGTGAAGCTTTCTTT
NA,TRBV29-1,TRBJ1-4,many,CSARPMGEKLFF,TGCAGCGCCAGGCCAATGGGGGAAAAACTGTTTTTT
NA,TRBV10-3,TRBJ2-3,NA,CAISRMSDTQYF,TGTGCCATCAGTAGGATGTCAGATACGCAGTATTTT
NA,TRBV20-1,TRBJ2-7,many,CSARQISYEQYF,TGCAGTGCTAGACAAATATCCTACGAGCAGTACTTC
NA,TRBV7-2,TRBJ2-3,many,CASSFGAPTDTQYF,TGTGCCAGCAGCTTTGGGGCCCCCACAGATACGCAGTATTTT
TRBD1,TRBV29-1,TRBJ1-1,NA,CSGQQGVLNTEAFF,TGCAGCGGCCAACAGGGGGTTTTAAACACTGAAGCTTTCTTT
TRBD1,TRBV7-2,TRBJ2-7,many,CASSLAGTESYEQYF,TGTGCCAGCAGCTTAGCGGGGACAGAATCCTACGAGCAGTACTTC
TRBD2,TRBV30,TRBJ2-7,few,CAWSSTTSGGYEQYF,TGTGCCTGGAGTTCGACAACTAGCGGGGGGTACGAGCAGTACTTC
NA,TRBV20-1,TRBJ2-3,few,CSAPRAISTDTQYF,TGCAGTGCTCCCCGGGCCATTAGCACAGATACGCAGTATTTT
TRBD2,TRBV6-2/TRBV6-3,TRBJ2-1,NA,CASSSLAGGLNEQFF,TGTGCCAGCAGTTCCCTAGCGGGGGGTCTCAATGAGCAGTTCTTC
NA,TRBV4-3,TRBJ1-2,few,CASSPYTGGCYGYTF,TGCGCCAGCAGCCCATATACGGGTGGGTGCTATGGCTACACCTTC
TRBD1,TRBV28,TRBJ1-5,few,CASSTGVGQPQHF,TGTGCCAGCAGTACAGGGGTCGGTCAGCCCCAGCATTTT
NA,TRBV4-1,TRBJ2-3,few,CASSQELRGPTDTQYF,TGCGCCAGCAGCCAAGAATTGCGGGGGCCTACAGATACGCAGTATTTT
NA,TRBV6-2/TRBV6-3,TRBJ2-5,NA,CASSWGSAGTQYF,TGTGCCAGCAGTTGGGGGTCGGCCGGGACCCAGTACTTC
NA,TRBV11-2,TRBJ2-5,NA,CASSLEGSPVKTQYF,TGTGCCAGCAGCTTAGAGGGCAGTCCAGTGAAGACCCAGTACTTC